A single sample is the source of the 16 T cell receptor beta chains below, sequenced in a study of shared clonotypes between healthy human individuals. Assay used: immunoSEQ multiplex PCR; TCRdb lists only in-frame clones, some missing. Of under 850,000 clones listed, 80% to 95% were seen once; the top ten hold around 24%. Only CD45RO-negative cells positively selected for CCR7 counted as naive CD8 cells, so terminally differentiated effector memory CD45RA+ cells were excluded. The sequencing input was naive CD8+ T cells sorted from blood. All receptors come from a man under 40 in good health.

This chain uses TRBV10-3 with TRBJ2-1; 7 nucleotides align to TRBD2. J gave up 5 bases and V 5 bases, and 9 bases lay outside the gene matches. CDR1 ENHRY and CDR2 SYGVKD come from the germline V gene. The CDR3 is 15 amino acids. CDR3 protein: CAISRERGLNNEQFF. The CDR3 DNA sequence: TGTGCCATCAGTAGGGAGCGGGGCCTAAACAATGAGCAGTTCTTC.

This chain connects TRBV7-8 to TRBJ2-2, with 8 bases aligning to TRBD1. The CDR3 totals 15 residues. With V trimmed by 5 bases and J by 6 bases, 8 bases remained unmatched. In germline, CDR1 is SGHVS, CDR2 FQNEAQ. The DNA of the CDR3 is TGTGCCAGCAGCCCACAGGGGGTGGGCGCCGGGGAGCTGTTTTTT. Its translation is CASSPQGVGAGELFF.

The chain carries TRBV2 and TRBJ1-1, with 8 bases identical to TRBD1. With 6 bases clipped from V and 7 bases from J, the junction kept 10 bases outside the gene matches. CDR3 size: 14 residues. Germline CDR1 reads SNHLY; CDR2 reads FYNNEI. The CDR3 sequence: CASRNFGQGNEAFF. The CDR3 DNA follows: TGTGCCAGCAGGAACTTCGGACAGGGAAATGAAGCTTTCTTT.

This chain uses TRBV18 with TRBJ2-1; TRBD1 is a possible D gene (6 bases). CDR1 and CDR2 (germline): KGHSH, LQKENI. The CDR3 totals 18 residues. With 0 bases removed from V and 0 bases from J, the gap between germline ends came to 15 bases. For the CDR3, the DNA is TGTGCCAGCTCACCACCAGGTTTCAGGGGTAGCTCCTACAATGAGCAGTTCTTC. This gives the protein CASSPPGFRGSSYNEQFF.

This clone was detected a few times. The gene calls are TRBV6-1 and TRBJ2-7; D is uncertain. CDR3 size: 13 residues. CDR1 and CDR2 (germline): MNHNS, SASEGT. Trimming took 4 bases from V and 4 from J, leaving 11 bases between them. CDR3 in DNA: TGTGCCAGCAGTGTAGGAGCCACGTACGAGCAGTACTTC. Residues: CASSVGATYEQYF.

The chain links TRBV5-1 to TRBJ2-5; D could derive from TRBD1 or TRBD2 (5 bases each). V was shortened by 4 bases and J by 5 bases, with 18 bases between the two germline ends. The CDR3 length is 15 residues. The germline V gene encodes CDR1 SGHRS and CDR2 YFSETQ. The CDR3, as DNA: TGCGCCAGCAGCCCCGTTGTGAGGGGATTTGAGACCCAGTACTTC. Its protein product is CASSPVVRGFETQYF.

This sequence joins TRBV2 and TRBJ2-1; 8 bases fit TRBD2. V shed 3 bases, J shed 0 bases, and the junction held 16 bases outside the gene matches. This CDR3 is built from 20 residues. Germline V CDR1 and CDR2: SNHLY, FYNNEI. In nucleotides, the CDR3 is TGTGCCAGCAGTGACGACGTTTCACTAGCGGAATCGCTCTCCTACAATGAGCAGTTCTTC. Encoded protein: CASSDDVSLAESLSYNEQFF.

The V gene is TRBV11-2, the J gene TRBJ2-5; 7 bases line up with TRBD1. The CDR3 runs 12 residues. Trimming removed 6 bases from V and 5 bases from J; junction bases left unmatched: 3. CDR1 and CDR2 (germline): SGHAT, FQNNGV. CDR3 bases: TGTGCCAGCAGTACAGGGGTCGAGACCCAGTACTTC. This translates into CASSTGVETQYF.

The chain uses TRBV10-2 and TRBJ1-1; D is uncertain. The CDR3 totals 12 residues. Deletions cut 6 bases from V and 12 bases from J, with 17 bases between. Germline V gene data show CDR1 as WSHSY and CDR2 as SAAADI. The CDR3 nucleotides read TGCGCCAGCAGCACCGGGCCCCACCCGACTTTCTTT. Residues: CASSTGPHPTFF.

This chain connects TRBV4-3 to TRBJ2-7, with 8 bases identical to TRBD2. CDR1 LGHNA and CDR2 YSLEER come from the germline V gene. The CDR3 sequence is 15 residues long. The J segment lost 3 bases and the V segment lost 0 bases, leaving 4 bases of the junction unmatched. CDR3 DNA: TGCGCCAGCAGCCAAGATCTAGCGGGTAGCTACGAGCAGTACTTC. Translated, it gives CASSQDLAGSYEQYF.

Written as DNA, the CDR3 is TGCGCCAGCAGCTCGGGATGGGGAAGTCGGAACACTGAAGCTTTCTTT. It specifies CASSSGWGSRNTEAFF. The chain carries TRBV5-1 and TRBJ1-1; no firm D call. Trimming cost V 3 bases and J 1 base, with 16 bases left between them. The CDR3 contains 16 residues. CDR1 and CDR2 from the germline V gene are SGHRS and YFSETQ.

This clone came up once. The chain joins TRBV29-1 to TRBJ2-6; possible D gene TRBD1, 5 bases. CDR1 and CDR2 (germline): SQVTM, ANQGSEA. This CDR3 contains 16 residues. Trimming removed 4 bases at V and 0 bases at J, with 13 bases between. The CDR3 sequence is CSVVGGAGSGANVLTF. The CDR3 region has the DNA TGCAGCGTTGTGGGTGGGGCCGGCTCTGGGGCCAACGTCCTGACTTTC.

The V and J genes are TRBV5-1 and TRBJ2-7; D gene ambiguous. The length of the CDR3 is 12 residues. V lost 3 bases and J lost 2, with 6 bases in between. Germline V gene lookup returns CDR1 SGHRS and CDR2 YFSETQ. The CDR3 region is CASSSGPYEQYF. The CDR3 DNA sequence: TGCGCCAGCAGCTCCGGGCCCTACGAGCAGTACTTC.

This clone appeared a single time. The V gene is TRBV30, the J gene TRBJ2-1; a possible D gene is TRBD2 (6 bases). This CDR3 is 13 amino acids long. CDR1 is GTSNPN, CDR2 SVGIG, per germline (reference sequence). This chain's CDR3 is CACGERGYNEQFF. The DNA for the CDR3 is TGTGCTTGCGGGGAACGAGGCTACAATGAGCAGTTCTTC.

The sample holds a few counts of this clone. The chain employs TRBV7-9 and TRBJ2-7; 7 bases match TRBD1. With 4 bases clipped from V and 4 bases from J, the junction kept 1 base outside the gene matches. Germline CDR1 is SEHNR and CDR2 is FQNEAQ (reference sequence). The CDR3 consists of 12 residues. CDR3 region: CASSWTGYEQYF. CDR3 DNA sequence: TGTGCCAGCAGCTGGACAGGATACGAGCAGTACTTC.

The chain carries TRBV11-2 and TRBJ1-1; possibly TRBD1 for D (6 bases). Germline loops: CDR1 SGHAT, CDR2 FQNNGV. This CDR3 spans 15 amino acids. V was trimmed by 8 bases and J by 5 bases, leaving 21 bases between them. Here the CDR3 reads CASVESGGPGTEAFF. In DNA form, the CDR3 reads TGTGCCAGCGTAGAATCGGGGGGGCCGGGGACTGAAGCTTTCTTT.